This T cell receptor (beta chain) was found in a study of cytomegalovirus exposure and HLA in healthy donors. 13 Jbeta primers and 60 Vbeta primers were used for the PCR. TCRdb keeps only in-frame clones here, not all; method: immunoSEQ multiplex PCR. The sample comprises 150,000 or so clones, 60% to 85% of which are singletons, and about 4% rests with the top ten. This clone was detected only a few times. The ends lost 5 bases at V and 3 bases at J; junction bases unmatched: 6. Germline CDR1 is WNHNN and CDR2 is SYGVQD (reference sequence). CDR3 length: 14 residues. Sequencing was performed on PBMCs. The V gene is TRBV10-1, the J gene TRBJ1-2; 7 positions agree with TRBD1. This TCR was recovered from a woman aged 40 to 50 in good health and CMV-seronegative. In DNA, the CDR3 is TGCGCCAGCAGTTCCGGGACAGACGACTATGGCTACACCTTC. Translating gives CASSSGTDDYGYTF.